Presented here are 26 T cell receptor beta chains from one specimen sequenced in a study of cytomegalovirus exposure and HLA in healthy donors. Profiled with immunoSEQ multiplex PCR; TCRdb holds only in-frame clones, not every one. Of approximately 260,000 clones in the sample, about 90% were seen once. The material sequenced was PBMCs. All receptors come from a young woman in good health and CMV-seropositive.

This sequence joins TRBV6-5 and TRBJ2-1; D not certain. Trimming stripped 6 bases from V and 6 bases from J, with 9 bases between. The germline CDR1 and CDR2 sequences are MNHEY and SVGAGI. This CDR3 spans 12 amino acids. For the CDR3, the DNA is TGTGCCAGCAGCCTCACTGGCAATGAGCAGTTCTTC. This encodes CASSLTGNEQFF.

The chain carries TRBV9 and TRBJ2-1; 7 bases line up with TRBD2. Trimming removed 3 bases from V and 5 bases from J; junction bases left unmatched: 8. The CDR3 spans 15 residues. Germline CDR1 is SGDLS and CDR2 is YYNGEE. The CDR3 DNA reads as TGTGCCAGCAGCGCGGGACTACATACTAACAATGAGCAGTTCTTC. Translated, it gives CASSAGLHTNNEQFF.

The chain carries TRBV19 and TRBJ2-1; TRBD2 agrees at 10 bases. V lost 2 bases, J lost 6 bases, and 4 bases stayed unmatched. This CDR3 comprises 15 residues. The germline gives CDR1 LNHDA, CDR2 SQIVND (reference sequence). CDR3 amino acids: CASSITSGTGNEQFF. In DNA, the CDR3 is TGTGCCAGTAGTATAACTAGCGGGACTGGCAATGAGCAGTTCTTC.

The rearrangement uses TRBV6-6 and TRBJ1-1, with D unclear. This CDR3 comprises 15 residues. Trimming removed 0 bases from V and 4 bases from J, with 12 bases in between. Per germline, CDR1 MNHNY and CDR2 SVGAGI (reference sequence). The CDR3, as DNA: TGTGCCAGCAGTTACTCGACCCCGGGAGGCACTGAAGCTTTCTTT. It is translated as CASSYSTPGGTEAFF.

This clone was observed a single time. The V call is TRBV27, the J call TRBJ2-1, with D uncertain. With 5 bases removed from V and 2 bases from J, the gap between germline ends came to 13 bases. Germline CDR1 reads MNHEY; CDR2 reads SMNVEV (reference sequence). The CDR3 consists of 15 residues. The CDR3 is CASSPSSNPYNEQFF. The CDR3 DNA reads TGTGCCAGCAGTCCGTCTAGTAACCCCTACAATGAGCAGTTCTTC.

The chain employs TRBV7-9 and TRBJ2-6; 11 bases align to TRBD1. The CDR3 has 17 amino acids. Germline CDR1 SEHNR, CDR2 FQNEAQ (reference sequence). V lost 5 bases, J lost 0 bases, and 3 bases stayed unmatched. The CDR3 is CASSRGQGVSGANVLTF. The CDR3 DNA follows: TGTGCCAGCAGCCGGGGACAGGGGGTCTCTGGGGCCAACGTCCTGACTTTC.

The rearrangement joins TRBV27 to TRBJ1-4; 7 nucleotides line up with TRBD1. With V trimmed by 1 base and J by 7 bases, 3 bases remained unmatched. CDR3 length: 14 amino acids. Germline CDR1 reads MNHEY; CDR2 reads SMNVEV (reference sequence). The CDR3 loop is CASSLLQGVEKLFF. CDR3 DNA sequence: TGTGCCAGCAGTTTATTGCAGGGGGTTGAAAAACTGTTTTTT.

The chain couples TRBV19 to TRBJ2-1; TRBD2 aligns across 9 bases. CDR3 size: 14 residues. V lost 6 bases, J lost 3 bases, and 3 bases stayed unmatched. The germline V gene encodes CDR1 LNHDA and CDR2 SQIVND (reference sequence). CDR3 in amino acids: CASSLAGLYNEQFF. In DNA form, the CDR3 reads TGTGCCAGTAGCCTAGCGGGGCTCTACAATGAGCAGTTCTTC.

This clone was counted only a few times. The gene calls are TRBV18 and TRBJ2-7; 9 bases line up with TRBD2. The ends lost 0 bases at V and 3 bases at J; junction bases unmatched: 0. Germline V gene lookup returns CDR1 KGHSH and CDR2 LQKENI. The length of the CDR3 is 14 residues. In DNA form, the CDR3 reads TGTGCCAGCTCACCACCAGCGGGGGGCTACGAGCAGTACTTC. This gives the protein CASSPPAGGYEQYF.

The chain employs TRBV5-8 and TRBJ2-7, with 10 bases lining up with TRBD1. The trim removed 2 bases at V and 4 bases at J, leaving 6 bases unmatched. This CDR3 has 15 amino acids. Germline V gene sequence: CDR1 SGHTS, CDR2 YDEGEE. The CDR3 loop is CASSFGTGVEYEQYF. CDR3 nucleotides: TGTGCCAGCAGCTTTGGGACAGGGGTGGAGTACGAGCAGTACTTC. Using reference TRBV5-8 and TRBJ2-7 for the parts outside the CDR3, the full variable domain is EAGVTQSPTHLIKTRGQQATLRCSPISGHTSVYWYQQALGLGLQFLLWYDEGEERNRGNFPPRFSGRQFPNYSSELNVNALELEDSALYLCASSFGTGVEYEQYFGPGTRLTVT.

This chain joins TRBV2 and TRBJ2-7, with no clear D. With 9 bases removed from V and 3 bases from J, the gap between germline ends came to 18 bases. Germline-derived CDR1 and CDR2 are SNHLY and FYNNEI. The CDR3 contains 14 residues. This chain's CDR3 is CASAPIVGHYEQYF. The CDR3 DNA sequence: TGTGCCAGTGCCCCAATAGTTGGGCACTACGAGCAGTACTTC.

CDR3 bases: TGTGCCAGCAGCAGGGGAGGTAACACCGGGGAGCTGTTTTTT. Amino acid sequence: CASSRGGNTGELFF. The chain employs TRBV7-2 and TRBJ2-2; TRBD2 is a possible D gene (6 bases). The CDR3 contains 14 residues. The V gene lost 5 bases and the J gene lost 2 bases, with 9 bases spanning the gap. Germline lookup yields CDR1 SGHTA and CDR2 FQGNSA.

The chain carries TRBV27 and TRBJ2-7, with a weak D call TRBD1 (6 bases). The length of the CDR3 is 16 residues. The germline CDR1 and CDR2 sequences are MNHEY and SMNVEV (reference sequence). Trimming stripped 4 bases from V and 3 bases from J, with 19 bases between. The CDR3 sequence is CASSSTTGRGNYEQYF. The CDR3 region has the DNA TGTGCCAGCAGTTCCACCACCGGCAGGGGCAACTACGAGCAGTACTTC.

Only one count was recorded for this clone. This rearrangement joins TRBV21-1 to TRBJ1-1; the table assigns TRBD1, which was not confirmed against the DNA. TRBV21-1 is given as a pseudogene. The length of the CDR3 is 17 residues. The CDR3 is CASSKGGTGRLNTEAFF. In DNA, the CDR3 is TGTGCCAGCAGCAAAGGGGGGACAGGGCGTCTGAACACTGAAGCTTTCTTT.

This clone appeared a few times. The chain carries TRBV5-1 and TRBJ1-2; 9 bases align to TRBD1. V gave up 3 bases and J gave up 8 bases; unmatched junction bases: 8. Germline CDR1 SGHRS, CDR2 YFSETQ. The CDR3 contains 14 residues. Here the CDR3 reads CASSWDRAADGYTF. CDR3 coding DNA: TGCGCCAGCAGCTGGGACAGGGCTGCAGACGGCTACACCTTC.

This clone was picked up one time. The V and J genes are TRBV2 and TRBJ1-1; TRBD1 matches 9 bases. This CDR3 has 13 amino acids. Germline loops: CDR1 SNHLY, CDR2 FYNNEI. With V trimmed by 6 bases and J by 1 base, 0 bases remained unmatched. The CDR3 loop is CASRGQGNTEAFF. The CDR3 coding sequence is TGTGCCAGCAGGGGACAGGGGAACACTGAAGCTTTCTTT.

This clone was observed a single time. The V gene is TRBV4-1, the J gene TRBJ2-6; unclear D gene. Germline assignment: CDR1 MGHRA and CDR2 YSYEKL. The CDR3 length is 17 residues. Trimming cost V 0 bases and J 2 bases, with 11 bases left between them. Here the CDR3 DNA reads TGCGCCAGCAGCCAAGATTGGCAGGTACCTGGGGCCAACGTCCTGACTTTC. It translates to CASSQDWQVPGANVLTF.

CDR3 in DNA: TGTGCCAGCTCCCAGGAGAGGACAGGGGGCGCCGGCTACACCTTC. Residues: CASSQERTGGAGYTF. J is TRBJ1-2 and V is TRBV18; 11 bases are shared with TRBD1. J lost 8 bases, V lost 6 bases, and 11 bases had no gene match. The CDR3 has 15 amino acids. Germline CDR1 is KGHSH and CDR2 is LQKENI.

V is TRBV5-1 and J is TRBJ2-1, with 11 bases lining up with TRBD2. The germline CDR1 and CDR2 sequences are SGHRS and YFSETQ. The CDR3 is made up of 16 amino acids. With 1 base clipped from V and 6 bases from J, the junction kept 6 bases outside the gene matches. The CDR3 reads CASSLTTSGIPNEQFF. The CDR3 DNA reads TGCGCCAGCAGCTTGACGACTAGCGGGATTCCCAATGAGCAGTTCTTC.

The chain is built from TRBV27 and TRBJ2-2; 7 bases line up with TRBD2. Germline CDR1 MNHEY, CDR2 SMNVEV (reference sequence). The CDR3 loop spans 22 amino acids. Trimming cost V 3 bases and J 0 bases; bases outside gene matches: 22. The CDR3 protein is CASSFMLKGTSERGSNTGELFF. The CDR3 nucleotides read TGTGCCAGCAGTTTTATGCTGAAGGGCACTAGCGAGAGAGGATCGAACACCGGGGAGCTGTTTTTT.

The chain's CDR3 is CASTNRVNEQYF. Here the CDR3 DNA reads TGTGCCAGCACGAACAGGGTCAACGAGCAGTACTTC. V gene TRBV28 combines with J gene TRBJ2-7; D is possibly TRBD1 (6 bases). CDR1 and CDR2 (germline): MDHEN, SYDVKM. The CDR3 length is 12 residues. V was trimmed by 7 bases and J by 5 bases, leaving 12 bases between them.

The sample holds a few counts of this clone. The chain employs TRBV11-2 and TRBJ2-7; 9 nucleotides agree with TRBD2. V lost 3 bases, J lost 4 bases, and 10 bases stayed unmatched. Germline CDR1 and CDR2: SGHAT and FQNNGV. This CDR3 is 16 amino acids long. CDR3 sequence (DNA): TGTGCCAGCAGCTTTGGAGGGGCTAGCGGGATTTACGAGCAGTACTTC. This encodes CASSFGGASGIYEQYF.

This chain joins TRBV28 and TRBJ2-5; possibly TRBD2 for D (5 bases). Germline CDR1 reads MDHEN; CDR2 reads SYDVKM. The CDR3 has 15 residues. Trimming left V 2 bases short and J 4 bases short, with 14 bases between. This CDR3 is CASSLGPYEGETQYF. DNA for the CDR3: TGTGCCAGCAGTTTAGGGCCTTACGAGGGAGAGACCCAGTACTTC.

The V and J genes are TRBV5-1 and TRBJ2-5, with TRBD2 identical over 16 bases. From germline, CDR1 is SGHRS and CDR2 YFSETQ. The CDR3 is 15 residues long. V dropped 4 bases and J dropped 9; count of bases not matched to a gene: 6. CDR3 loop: CASSRGLAGGEAQYF. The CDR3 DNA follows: TGCGCCAGCAGCCGGGGACTAGCGGGAGGGGAGGCCCAGTACTTC.

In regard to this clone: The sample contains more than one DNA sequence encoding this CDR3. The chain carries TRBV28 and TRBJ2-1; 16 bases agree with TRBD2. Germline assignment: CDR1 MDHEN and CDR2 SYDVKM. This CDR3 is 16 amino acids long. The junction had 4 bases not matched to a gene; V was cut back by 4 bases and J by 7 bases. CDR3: CASSSTGLAGGNEQFF. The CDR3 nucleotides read TGTGCCAGCAGTTCTACGGGACTAGCGGGAGGGAATGAGCAGTTCTTC.

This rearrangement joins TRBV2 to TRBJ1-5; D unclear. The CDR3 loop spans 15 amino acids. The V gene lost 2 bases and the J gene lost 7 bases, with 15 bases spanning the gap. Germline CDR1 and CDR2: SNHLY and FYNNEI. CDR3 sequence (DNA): TGTGCCAGCAGTGAAAGGACCACAACGGGGCAGCCCCAGCATTTT. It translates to CASSERTTTGQPQHF.